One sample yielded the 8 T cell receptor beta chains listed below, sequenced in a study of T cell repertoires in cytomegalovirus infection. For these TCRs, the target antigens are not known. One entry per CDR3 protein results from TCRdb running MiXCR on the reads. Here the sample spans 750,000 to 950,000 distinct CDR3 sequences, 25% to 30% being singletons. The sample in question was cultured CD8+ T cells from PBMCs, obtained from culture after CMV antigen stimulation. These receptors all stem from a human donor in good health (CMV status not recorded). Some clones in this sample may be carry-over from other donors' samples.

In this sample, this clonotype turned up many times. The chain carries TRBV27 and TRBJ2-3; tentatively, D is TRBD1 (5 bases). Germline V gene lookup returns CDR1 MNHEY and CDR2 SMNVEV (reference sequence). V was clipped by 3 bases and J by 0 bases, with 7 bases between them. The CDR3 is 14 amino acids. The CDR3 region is CASSLTVSTDTQYF. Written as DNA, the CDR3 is TGTGCCAGCAGTTTGACAGTAAGCACAGATACGCAGTATTTT.

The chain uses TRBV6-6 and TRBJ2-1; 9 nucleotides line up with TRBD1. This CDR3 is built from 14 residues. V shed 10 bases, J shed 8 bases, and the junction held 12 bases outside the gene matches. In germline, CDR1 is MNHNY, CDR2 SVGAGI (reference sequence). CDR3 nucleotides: TGTGCCACCTTCGGGACAGGGTGGGCATATGAGCAGTTCTTC. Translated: CATFGTGWAYEQFF.

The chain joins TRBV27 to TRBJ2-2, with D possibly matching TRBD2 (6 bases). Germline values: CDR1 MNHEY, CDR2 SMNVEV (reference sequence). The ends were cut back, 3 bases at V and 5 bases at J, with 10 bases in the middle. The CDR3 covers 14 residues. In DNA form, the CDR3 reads TGTGCCAGCAGTTTTGGGGGGAGGACCGGGGAGCTGTTTTTT. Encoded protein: CASSFGGRTGELFF.

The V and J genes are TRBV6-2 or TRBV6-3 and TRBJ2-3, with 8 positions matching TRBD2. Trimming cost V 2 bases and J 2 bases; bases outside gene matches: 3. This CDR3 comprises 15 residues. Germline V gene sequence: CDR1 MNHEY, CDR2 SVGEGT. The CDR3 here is CASSYRGGPTDTQYF. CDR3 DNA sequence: TGTGCCAGCAGTTACCGGGGGGGTCCCACAGATACGCAGTATTTT.

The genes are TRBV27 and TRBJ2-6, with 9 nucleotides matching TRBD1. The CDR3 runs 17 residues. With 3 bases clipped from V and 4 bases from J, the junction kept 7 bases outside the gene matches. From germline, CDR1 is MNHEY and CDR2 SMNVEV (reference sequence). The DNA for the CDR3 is TGTGCCAGCAGTTTTTGGACAGGGGTTTCGGGGGCCAACGTCCTGACTTTC. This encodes CASSFWTGVSGANVLTF.

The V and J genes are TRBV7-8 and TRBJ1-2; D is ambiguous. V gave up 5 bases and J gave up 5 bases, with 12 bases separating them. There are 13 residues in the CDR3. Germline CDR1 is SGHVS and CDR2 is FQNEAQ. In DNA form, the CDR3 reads TGTGCCAGCAGCCAGACCAAAGAGTATGGCTACACCTTC. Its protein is CASSQTKEYGYTF.

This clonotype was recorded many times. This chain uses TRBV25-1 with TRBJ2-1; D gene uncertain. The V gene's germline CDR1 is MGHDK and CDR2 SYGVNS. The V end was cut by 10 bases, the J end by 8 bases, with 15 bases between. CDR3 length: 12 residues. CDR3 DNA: TGTGCCACCTCCACCCCAAGGGATGAGCAGTTCTTC. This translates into CATSTPRDEQFF.

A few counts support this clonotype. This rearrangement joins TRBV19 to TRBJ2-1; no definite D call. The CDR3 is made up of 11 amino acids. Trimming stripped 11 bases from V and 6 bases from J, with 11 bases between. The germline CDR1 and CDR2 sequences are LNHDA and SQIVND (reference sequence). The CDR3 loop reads CACSLGNEQFF. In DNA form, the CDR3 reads TGTGCCTGCTCACTCGGCAATGAGCAGTTCTTC.